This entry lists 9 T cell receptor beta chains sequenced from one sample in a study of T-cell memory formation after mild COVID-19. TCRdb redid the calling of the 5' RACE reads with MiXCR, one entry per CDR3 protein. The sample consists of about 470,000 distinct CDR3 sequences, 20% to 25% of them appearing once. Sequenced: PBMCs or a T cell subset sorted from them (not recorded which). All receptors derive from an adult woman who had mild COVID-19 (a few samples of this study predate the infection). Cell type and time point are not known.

CDR3 nucleotides: TGTGCCAGCAGCTCCTCGACCGAGGCCTATGGCTACACCTTC. This translates into CASSSSTEAYGYTF. The rearrangement joins TRBV7-9 to TRBJ1-2; D is unresolved. The CDR3 consists of 14 residues. CDR1 SEHNR and CDR2 FQNEAQ come from the germline V gene (reference sequence). Trimming shortened V by 4 bases and J by 4 bases, and 13 bases separated the two germline ends.

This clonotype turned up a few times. The CDR3 reads CASSQGHPQGSYYEQYF. CDR3 coding DNA: TGCGCCAGCAGCCAAGGGCATCCACAGGGGTCTTACTACGAGCAGTACTTC. J is TRBJ2-7 and V is TRBV4-3; 7 bases map to TRBD1. With V trimmed by 1 base and J by 3 bases, 12 bases remained unmatched. CDR1 and CDR2 (germline): LGHNA, YSLEER. The CDR3 runs 17 residues.

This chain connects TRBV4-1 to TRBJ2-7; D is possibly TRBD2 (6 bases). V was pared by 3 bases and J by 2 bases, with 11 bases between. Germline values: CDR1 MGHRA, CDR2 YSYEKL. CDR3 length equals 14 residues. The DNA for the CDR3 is TGCGCCAGCAGCCATCGGGACTTCACCTACGAGCAGTACTTC. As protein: CASSHRDFTYEQYF.

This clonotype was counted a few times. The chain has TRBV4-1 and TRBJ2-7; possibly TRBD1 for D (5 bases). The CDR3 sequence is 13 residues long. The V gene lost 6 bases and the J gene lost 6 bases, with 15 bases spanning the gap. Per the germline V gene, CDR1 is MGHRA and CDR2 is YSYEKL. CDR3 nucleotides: TGCGCCAGCAGAGGGGAAATCCCCAGCGAGCAGTACTTC. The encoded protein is CASRGEIPSEQYF.

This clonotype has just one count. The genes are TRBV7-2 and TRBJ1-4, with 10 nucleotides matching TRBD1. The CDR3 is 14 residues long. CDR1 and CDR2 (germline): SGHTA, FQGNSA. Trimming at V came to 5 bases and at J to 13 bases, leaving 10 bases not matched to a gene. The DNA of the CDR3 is TGTGCCAGCAGCCGGACAGGGGGTAACGTCGTACTGTTTTTT. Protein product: CASSRTGGNVVLFF. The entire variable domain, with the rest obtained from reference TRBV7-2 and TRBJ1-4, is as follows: GAGVSQSPSNKVTEKGKDVELRCDPISGHTALYWYRQSLGQGLEFLIYFQGNSAPDKSGLPSDRFSAERTGGSVSTLTIQRTQQEDSAVYLCASSRTGGNVVLFFGSGTQLSVL.

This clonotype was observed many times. CDR3 amino acids: CASSFTYEQYF. For the CDR3, the DNA is TGTGCCAGCAGCTTCACCTACGAGCAGTACTTC. The V and J genes are TRBV13 and TRBJ2-7; D is uncertain. Trimming removed 3 bases at V and 2 bases at J, with 2 bases between. The CDR3 consists of 11 residues. Germline loops: CDR1 PRHDT, CDR2 FYEKMQ (reference sequence).

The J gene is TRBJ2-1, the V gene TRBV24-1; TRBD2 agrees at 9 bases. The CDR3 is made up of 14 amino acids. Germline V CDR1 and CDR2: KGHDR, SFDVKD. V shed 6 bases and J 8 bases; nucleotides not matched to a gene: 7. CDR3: CATSQTSGLDEQFF. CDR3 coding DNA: TGTGCCACCAGTCAAACTAGCGGGTTGGATGAGCAGTTCTTC.

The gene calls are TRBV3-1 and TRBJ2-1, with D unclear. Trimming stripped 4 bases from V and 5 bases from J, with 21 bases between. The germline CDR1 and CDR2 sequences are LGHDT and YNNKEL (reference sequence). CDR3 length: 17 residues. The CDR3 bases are TGTGCCAGCAGCCGGAACGTAGCACACCGGGTCCACAATGAGCAGTTCTTC. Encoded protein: CASSRNVAHRVHNEQFF.

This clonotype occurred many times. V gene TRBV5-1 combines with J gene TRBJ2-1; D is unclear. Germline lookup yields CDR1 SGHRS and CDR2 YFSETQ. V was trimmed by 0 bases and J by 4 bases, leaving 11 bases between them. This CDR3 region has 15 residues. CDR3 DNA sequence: TGCGCCAGCAGCTTGGCCCACGAGAGATACAATGAGCAGTTCTTC. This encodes CASSLAHERYNEQFF.